This T cell receptor beta chain comes out of a study of cytomegalovirus exposure and HLA in healthy donors. Study details: Drawn from HLA-typed donors, 80 million to 95 million unique TCRs were held in an early data release. Study-level findings and limits: In a later analysis, CMV-associated beta chains were mostly HLA-associated, it appeared.

V lost 0 bases and J lost 6, with 9 bases in between. CDR3 length: 13 amino acids. The germline V gene encodes CDR1 SEHNR and CDR2 FQNEAQ (reference sequence). The PCR was carried out with 60 Vbeta primers and 13 Jbeta primers. Repertoires were generated with immunoSEQ multiplex PCR, while TCRdb's copy carries only in-frame clones and drops some. Seen in this sample are some 76,000 clones; the ten most common clones hold roughly 5%. As to this clone: Its cognate antigen is unknown.

The sequence was collected from a man between 35 and 55 years old in good health and CMV-seronegative. The sequenced material came from PBMCs. This chain links TRBV7-9 with TRBJ2-7, with D maybe TRBD2 (6 bases). DNA for the CDR3: TGTGCCAGCAGCTTAGCGCCGGGGGTCGAGCAGTACTTC. This sequence encodes CASSLAPGVEQYF.